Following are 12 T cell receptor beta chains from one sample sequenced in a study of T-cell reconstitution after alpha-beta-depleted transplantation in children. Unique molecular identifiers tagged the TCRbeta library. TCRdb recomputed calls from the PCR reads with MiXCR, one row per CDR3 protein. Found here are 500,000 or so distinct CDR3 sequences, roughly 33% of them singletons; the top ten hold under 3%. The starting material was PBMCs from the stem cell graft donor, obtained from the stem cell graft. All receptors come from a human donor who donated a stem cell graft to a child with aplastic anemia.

This CDR3 is CASSPTRGQGMNTEAFF. As DNA, the CDR3 is TGCGCCAGCAGCCCGACCCGGGGACAGGGAATGAACACTGAAGCTTTCTTT. The chain uses TRBV4-3 and TRBJ1-1; 9 nucleotides match TRBD1. V trimming: 4 bases; J trimming: 0 bases; junction bases outside the gene matches: 9. There are 17 residues in the CDR3. Germline CDR1 LGHNA, CDR2 YSLEER.

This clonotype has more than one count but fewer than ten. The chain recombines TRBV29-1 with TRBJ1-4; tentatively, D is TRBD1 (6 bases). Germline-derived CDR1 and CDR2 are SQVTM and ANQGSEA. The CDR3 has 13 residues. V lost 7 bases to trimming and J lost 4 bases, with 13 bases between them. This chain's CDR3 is CSGKQGFNEKLFF. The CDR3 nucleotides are TGCAGCGGGAAACAGGGCTTTAATGAAAAACTGTTTTTT. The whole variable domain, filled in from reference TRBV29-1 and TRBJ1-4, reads SAVISQKPSRDICQRGTSLTIQCQVDSQVTMMFWYRQQPGQSLTLIATANQGSEATYESGFVIDKFPISRPNLTFSTLTVSNMSPEDSSIYLCSGKQGFNEKLFFGSGTQLSVL.

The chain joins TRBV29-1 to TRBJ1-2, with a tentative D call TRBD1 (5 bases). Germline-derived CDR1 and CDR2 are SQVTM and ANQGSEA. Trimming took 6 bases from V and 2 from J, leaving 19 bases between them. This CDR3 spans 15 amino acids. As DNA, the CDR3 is TGCAGCGTCGCCGGGACGGGCAGCATAAACTATGGCTACACCTTC. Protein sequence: CSVAGTGSINYGYTF.

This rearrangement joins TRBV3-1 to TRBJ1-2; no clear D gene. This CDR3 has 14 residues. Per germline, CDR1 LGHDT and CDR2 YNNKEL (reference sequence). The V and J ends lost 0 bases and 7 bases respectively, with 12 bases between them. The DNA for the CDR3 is TGTGCCAGCAGCCAAGATCATCGAGGAATTGGCTACACCTTC. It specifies CASSQDHRGIGYTF.

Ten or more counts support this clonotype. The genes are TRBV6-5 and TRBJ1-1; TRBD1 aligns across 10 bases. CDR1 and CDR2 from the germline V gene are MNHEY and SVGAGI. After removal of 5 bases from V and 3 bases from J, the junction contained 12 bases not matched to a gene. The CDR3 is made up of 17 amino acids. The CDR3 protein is CASSTVGQGMGDTEAFF. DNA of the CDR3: TGTGCCAGCAGTACCGTGGGACAGGGGATGGGGGACACTGAAGCTTTCTTT.

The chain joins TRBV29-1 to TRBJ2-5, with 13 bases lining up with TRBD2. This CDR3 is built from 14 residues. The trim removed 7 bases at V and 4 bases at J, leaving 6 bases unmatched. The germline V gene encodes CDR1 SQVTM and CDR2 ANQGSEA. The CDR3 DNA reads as TGCAGCGCGCGACTAGCGGGAGGAGCAGAGACCCAGTACTTC. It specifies CSARLAGGAETQYF.

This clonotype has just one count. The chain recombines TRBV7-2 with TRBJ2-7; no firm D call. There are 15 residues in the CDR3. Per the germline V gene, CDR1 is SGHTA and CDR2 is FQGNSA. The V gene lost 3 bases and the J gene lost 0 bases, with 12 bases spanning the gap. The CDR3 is CASSFYFQNSYEQYF. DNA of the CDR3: TGTGCCAGCAGCTTTTACTTTCAAAACTCCTACGAGCAGTACTTC.

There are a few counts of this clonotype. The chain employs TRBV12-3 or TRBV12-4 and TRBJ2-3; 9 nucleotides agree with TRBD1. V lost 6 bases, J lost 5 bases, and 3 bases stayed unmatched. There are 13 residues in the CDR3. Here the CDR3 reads CASRGTGIDTQYF. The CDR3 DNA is TGTGCCAGCAGGGGGACAGGGATAGATACGCAGTATTTT.

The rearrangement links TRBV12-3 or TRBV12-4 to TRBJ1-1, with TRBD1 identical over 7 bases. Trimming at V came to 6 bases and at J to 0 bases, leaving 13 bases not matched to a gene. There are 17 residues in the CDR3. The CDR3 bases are TGTGCCAGCAGCCCACAGGGGCAGGGACTTTTGAACACTGAAGCTTTCTTT. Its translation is CASSPQGQGLLNTEAFF.

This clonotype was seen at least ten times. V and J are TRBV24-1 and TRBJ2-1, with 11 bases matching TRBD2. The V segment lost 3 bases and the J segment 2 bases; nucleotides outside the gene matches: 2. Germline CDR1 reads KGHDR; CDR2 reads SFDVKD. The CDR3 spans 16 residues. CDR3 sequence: CATSDLAGGAYNEQFF. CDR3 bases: TGTGCCACCAGTGATCTAGCGGGAGGTGCCTACAATGAGCAGTTCTTC.

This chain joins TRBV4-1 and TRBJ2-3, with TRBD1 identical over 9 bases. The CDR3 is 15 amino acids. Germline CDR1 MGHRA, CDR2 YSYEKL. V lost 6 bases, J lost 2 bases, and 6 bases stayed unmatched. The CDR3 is CASSPTGGLTDTQYF. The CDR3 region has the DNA TGCGCCAGCAGTCCTACAGGGGGCCTCACAGATACGCAGTATTTT.

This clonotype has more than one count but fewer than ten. The CDR3 loop is CASSQGLAPNTGELFF. CDR3 coding DNA: TGCGCCAGCAGCCAAGGACTAGCTCCGAACACCGGGGAGCTGTTTTTT. The V gene is TRBV4-3, the J gene TRBJ2-2; 7 nucleotides match TRBD2. Germline V lookup: CDR1 LGHNA, CDR2 YSLEER. V lost 1 base to trimming and J lost 0 bases; unmatched junction nucleotides: 2. CDR3 size: 16 residues.